A selection of T cell receptor beta chains follows, all from one sample in a study of OX40 agonist ivuxolimab in advanced cancers. The assay was immunoSEQ multiplex PCR, and TCRdb's table has in-frame clones only and misses some. Here the sample spans about 45,000 clones, 75% to 90% being singletons. The material was CD4+ or CD8+ T cells sorted from blood, obtained in a trial of the OX40 agonist ivuxolimab. These receptors were obtained from an adult with an advanced solid tumor such as melanoma, head and neck, liver or kidney cancer. Both conserved end residues are part of each CDR3. The D gene is left open where the match is weak. Not every row has a clone size; where given, it reads once, few, many or a size class.

abundance: NA
j_gene: TRBJ1-1
d_gene: NA
v_gene: TRBV6-4
CDR3nt: TGTGCCAGCAGTGACTCGAACAGGGCCACTGAAGCTTTCTTT
CDR3aa: CASSDSNRATEAFF

abundance: NA
j_gene: TRBJ1-4
d_gene: NA
v_gene: TRBV2
CDR3nt: TGTGCCAGCGGTGGTCGGGCTAATGAAAAACTGTTTTTT
CDR3aa: CASGGRANEKLFF

abundance: NA
j_gene: TRBJ1-5
d_gene: NA
v_gene: TRBV9
CDR3nt: TGTGCCAGCAGCGTAGGCGGTGATAGCAATCAGCCCCAGCATTTT
CDR3aa: CASSVGGDSNQPQHF

abundance: NA
j_gene: TRBJ2-3
d_gene: TRBD2
v_gene: TRBV11-1
CDR3nt: TGTGCCAGCAGCCGAGGTAGCGGGAACGGAGATCCGCAGTATTTT
CDR3aa: CASSRGSGNGDPQYF

abundance: NA
j_gene: TRBJ1-1
d_gene: NA
v_gene: TRBV6-1
CDR3nt: TGTGCCAGCAGTTCCGACGGCTACTTTGAAGCTTTCTTT
CDR3aa: CASSSDGYFEAFF

abundance: NA
j_gene: TRBJ2-1
d_gene: TRBD2
v_gene: TRBV6-6
CDR3nt: TGTGCCAGCAGCCCCCGGCGGGAGAGATACAATGAGCAGTTCTTC
CDR3aa: CASSPRRERYNEQFF

abundance: NA
j_gene: TRBJ1-1
d_gene: NA
v_gene: TRBV5-4
CDR3nt: TGTGCCAGCAGCTTGGGCGGACAGTTTTTAAGGACTGAAGCTTTCTTT
CDR3aa: CASSLGGQFLRTEAFF

abundance: NA
j_gene: TRBJ2-5
d_gene: NA
v_gene: TRBV19
CDR3nt: TGTGCCAGTAGTACCTGGAGGGGGCGCGAGATGCGTGGGAAAGAGACCCAGTACTTC
CDR3aa: CASSTWRGREMRGKETQYF

abundance: NA
j_gene: TRBJ2-7
d_gene: TRBD2
v_gene: TRBV5-1
CDR3nt: TGCGCCAGCAGCTTGGGCGGGAGGGCCTACGAGCAGTACTTC
CDR3aa: CASSLGGRAYEQYF

abundance: NA
j_gene: TRBJ1-1
d_gene: NA
v_gene: TRBV2
CDR3nt: TGTGCCAGCAGTCTCATGAACACTGAAGCTTTCTTT
CDR3aa: CASSLMNTEAFF

abundance: NA
j_gene: TRBJ2-5
d_gene: TRBD2
v_gene: TRBV5-1
CDR3nt: TGCGCCAGCAGCCCGGGACTAGTTCAGCGAGAGACCCAGTACTTC
CDR3aa: CASSPGLVQRETQYF

abundance: few
j_gene: TRBJ2-2
d_gene: TRBD2
v_gene: TRBV30
CDR3nt: TGTGCCTGGACCAAATTGGGAGGGAGGAGGGACGGGGAGCTGTTTTTT
CDR3aa: CAWTKLGGRRDGELFF

abundance: NA
j_gene: TRBJ1-1
d_gene: TRBD1
v_gene: TRBV6-1
CDR3nt: TGTGCCAGCAGTGAAGCGTGGACAGGACAGGGTAGAGCTTTCTTT
CDR3aa: CASSEAWTGQGRAFF

abundance: NA
j_gene: TRBJ1-4
d_gene: NA
v_gene: TRBV5-1
CDR3nt: TGCGCCAGCAGCTTGGGACAGGACCCATTTGAAAAACTGTTTTTT
CDR3aa: CASSLGQDPFEKLFF

abundance: NA
j_gene: TRBJ1-3
d_gene: NA
v_gene: TRBV7-9
CDR3nt: TGTGCCAGCAGCTTAGTGTCTGGAAACACCATATATTTT
CDR3aa: CASSLVSGNTIYF

abundance: NA
j_gene: TRBJ2-1
d_gene: TRBD2
v_gene: TRBV7-3
CDR3nt: TGTGCCAGCAGCGTCCCAGCGGCTAGCGGGAAGGGTTTGGATGAGCAGTTCTTC
CDR3aa: CASSVPAASGKGLDEQFF